The rows below give T cell receptor beta chains drawn from one sample of a study of T-cell memory formation after mild COVID-19. MiXCR, applied by TCRdb to the 5' RACE reads, yields one record per CDR3 protein. The data show around 250,000 distinct CDR3 sequences, about a sixth seen once. The specimen sequenced was PBMCs or a T cell subset sorted from them (not recorded which). All receptors come from a man aged 18 to 29 who had mild COVID-19 (a few samples of this study predate the infection). Cell type and time point are not known. Both conserved end residues are part of each CDR3. D genes are given only for firm matches. A clone size is listed for some rows: how often the clone was seen (once, few, many), or a class if it is expanded.

V gene: TRBV10-3; J gene: TRBJ2-5; clone size: many; D gene: TRBD2; CDR3 DNA: TGTGCCATCAGTGAGGGACTAGCGGGGTTTGTGGAGACCCAGTACTTC; CDR3 protein: CAISEGLAGFVETQYF
V gene: TRBV6-5; J gene: TRBJ1-2; clone size: few; D gene: -; CDR3 DNA: TGTGCCAGCAGTTACCAGGGGTCGATCTATGGCTACACCTTC; CDR3 protein: CASSYQGSIYGYTF
V gene: TRBV10-3; J gene: TRBJ2-3; clone size: many; D gene: TRBD2; CDR3 DNA: TGTGCCACCCTAGCGGAAGGCACAGATACGCAGTATTTT; CDR3 protein: CATLAEGTDTQYF
V gene: TRBV20-1; J gene: TRBJ1-2; clone size: -; D gene: -; CDR3 DNA: TGCAGTGCCGACAGGCCGCCTAACTATGGCTACACCTTC; CDR3 protein: CSADRPPNYGYTF
V gene: TRBV7-2; J gene: TRBJ2-7; clone size: few; D gene: TRBD2; CDR3 DNA: TGTGCCAGCAGCCCCGGGGGGGCCGTGTCCTACGAGCAGTACTTC; CDR3 protein: CASSPGGAVSYEQYF
V gene: TRBV7-2; J gene: TRBJ1-4; clone size: -; D gene: TRBD1; CDR3 DNA: TGTGCCAGCAGCTTAGAACGGACAGGAAAACTGTTTTTT; CDR3 protein: CASSLERTGKLFF
V gene: TRBV5-1; J gene: TRBJ2-7; clone size: many; D gene: -; CDR3 DNA: TGCGCCAGCAGGGACAGCTCCTACGAGCAGTACTTC; CDR3 protein: CASRDSSYEQYF
V gene: TRBV6-2/TRBV6-3; J gene: TRBJ1-3; clone size: -; D gene: -; CDR3 DNA: TGTGCCAGCAGTTACGCCGACTTTTATAGAAACACCATATATTTT; CDR3 protein: CASSYADFYRNTIYF
V gene: TRBV10-2; J gene: TRBJ2-5; clone size: -; D gene: -; CDR3 DNA: TGCGCCAGCAGTGGCTTAACGGGGTTGGAGACCCAGTACTTC; CDR3 protein: CASSGLTGLETQYF
V gene: TRBV9; J gene: TRBJ2-5; clone size: -; D gene: -; CDR3 DNA: TGTGCCAGCAGCGCCGAGGCAGGGTACCAAGAGACCCAGTACTTC; CDR3 protein: CASSAEAGYQETQYF
V gene: TRBV9; J gene: TRBJ2-1; clone size: few; D gene: -; CDR3 DNA: TGTGCCAGCAGCCACAACCCGGTACCCGAGCAGTTCTTC; CDR3 protein: CASSHNPVPEQFF
V gene: TRBV15; J gene: TRBJ2-3; clone size: few; D gene: -; CDR3 DNA: TGTGCCACCAGCAGAGGCGGTGATACGCAGTATTTT; CDR3 protein: CATSRGGDTQYF
V gene: TRBV5-1; J gene: TRBJ2-5; clone size: few; D gene: TRBD1; CDR3 DNA: TGCGCCAGCAGCTCCGGGACAGCCGGACAAGAGACCCAGTACTTC; CDR3 protein: CASSSGTAGQETQYF
V gene: TRBV6-5; J gene: TRBJ2-2; clone size: -; D gene: TRBD2; CDR3 DNA: TGTGCCAGCAGTTACCCGGCTAGCGGGGGACCTCAGAACACCGGGGAGCTGTTTTTT; CDR3 protein: CASSYPASGGPQNTGELFF
V gene: TRBV10-3; J gene: TRBJ1-1; clone size: few; D gene: TRBD1; CDR3 DNA: TGTGCCATCGGGGGAGGGGGCACGAACACTGAAGCTTTCTTT; CDR3 protein: CAIGGGGTNTEAFF
V gene: TRBV10-3; J gene: TRBJ1-1; clone size: -; D gene: -; CDR3 DNA: TGTGCCATCAGGACGGACGGGAACACTGAAGCTTTCTTT; CDR3 protein: CAIRTDGNTEAFF
V gene: TRBV18; J gene: TRBJ1-2; clone size: few; D gene: -; CDR3 DNA: TGTGCCAGCTCACCACCGGAGGGGATCTATGGCTACACCTTC; CDR3 protein: CASSPPEGIYGYTF
V gene: TRBV7-9; J gene: TRBJ1-2; clone size: few; D gene: -; CDR3 DNA: TGTGCCAGCAGCTCCCGGGCCAGGCCTAACTATGGCTACACCTTC; CDR3 protein: CASSSRARPNYGYTF
V gene: TRBV4-1; J gene: TRBJ2-3; clone size: -; D gene: -; CDR3 DNA: TGCGCCAGCAGCCAAGATGCAGGGAGGTTAGGAGATACGCAGTATTTT; CDR3 protein: CASSQDAGRLGDTQYF
V gene: TRBV3-1; J gene: TRBJ2-1; clone size: -; D gene: -; CDR3 DNA: TGTGCCAGCAGCCTCTCGACTGAGCAGTTCTTC; CDR3 protein: CASSLSTEQFF
V gene: TRBV7-2; J gene: TRBJ1-1; clone size: -; D gene: -; CDR3 DNA: TGTGCCAGCAGTCCCTCAAGCTTGGGTTACACTGAAGCTTTCTTT; CDR3 protein: CASSPSSLGYTEAFF
V gene: TRBV12-5; J gene: TRBJ1-5; clone size: few; D gene: -; CDR3 DNA: TGTGCTAGTGGCGCCCTCAGGGGCCAACAGCCCCAGCATTTT; CDR3 protein: CASGALRGQQPQHF
V gene: TRBV5-1; J gene: TRBJ2-1; clone size: many; D gene: TRBD2; CDR3 DNA: TGCGCCAGCAGTTCCGGGACTAGCGGGAAGAGCTCCTACAATGAGCAGTTCTTC; CDR3 protein: CASSSGTSGKSSYNEQFF
V gene: TRBV12-3/TRBV12-4; J gene: TRBJ2-3; clone size: -; D gene: -; CDR3 DNA: TGTGCCAGCAGTTTCCGCCTCCCAGATACGCAGTATTTT; CDR3 protein: CASSFRLPDTQYF
V gene: TRBV11-2; J gene: TRBJ2-1; clone size: many; D gene: -; CDR3 DNA: TGTGCCAGCAGCTTCCGACGGGGGGCTTACAATGAGCAGTTCTTC; CDR3 protein: CASSFRRGAYNEQFF
V gene: TRBV12-3/TRBV12-4; J gene: TRBJ1-2; clone size: few; D gene: -; CDR3 DNA: TGTGCCAGCAGCCGCTTAGGGTCGGGTGGCTACACCTTC; CDR3 protein: CASSRLGSGGYTF
V gene: TRBV20-1; J gene: TRBJ2-5; clone size: few; D gene: -; CDR3 DNA: TGCAGTGTACCAGCCCGGACCCTCCAAGAGACCCAGTACTTC; CDR3 protein: CSVPARTLQETQYF
V gene: TRBV2; J gene: TRBJ1-6; clone size: -; D gene: -; CDR3 DNA: TGTGCCGCGCGTCCGGACGTAGGATCACCCCTCCACTTT; CDR3 protein: CAARPDVGSPLHF
V gene: TRBV7-2; J gene: TRBJ2-1; clone size: -; D gene: TRBD1; CDR3 DNA: TGTGCCAGCAGCTTTGTCCCAGGGGGCTACAATGAGCAGTTCTTC; CDR3 protein: CASSFVPGGYNEQFF
V gene: TRBV28; J gene: TRBJ2-4; clone size: few; D gene: TRBD1; CDR3 DNA: TGTGCCAGCAGTTTGCACAGGGGGAAAAACATTCAGTACTTC; CDR3 protein: CASSLHRGKNIQYF
V gene: TRBV2; J gene: TRBJ1-1; clone size: -; D gene: TRBD1; CDR3 DNA: TGTGCCAGCTGTTGGACAGGACAGAACACTGAAGCTTTCTTT; CDR3 protein: CASCWTGQNTEAFF
V gene: TRBV11-2; J gene: TRBJ2-2; clone size: -; D gene: TRBD1; CDR3 DNA: TGTGCCAGCAGCTTAGATCTAGTGACAGGGGCGACCGGGGAGCTGTTTTTT; CDR3 protein: CASSLDLVTGATGELFF
V gene: TRBV6-5; J gene: TRBJ1-3; clone size: few; D gene: -; CDR3 DNA: TGTGCCAGCAGCCCCGGAGCTTACGCCTCTGGAAACACCATATATTTT; CDR3 protein: CASSPGAYASGNTIYF
V gene: TRBV4-3; J gene: TRBJ1-1; clone size: -; D gene: -; CDR3 DNA: TGCGCCAGCAGCCAAGTCGGGGCGGGGGGCACTGAAGCTTTCTTT; CDR3 protein: CASSQVGAGGTEAFF
V gene: TRBV30; J gene: TRBJ2-7; clone size: few; D gene: TRBD1; CDR3 DNA: TGTGCCTGGACAGGACAGGGGAGCGAGCAGTACTTC; CDR3 protein: CAWTGQGSEQYF
V gene: TRBV10-3; J gene: TRBJ2-3; clone size: -; D gene: TRBD2; CDR3 DNA: TGTGCCATCAGCCCTGCCGGGGCGGGGGGCAATAGCACAGATACGCAGTATTTT; CDR3 protein: CAISPAGAGGNSTDTQYF
V gene: TRBV20-1; J gene: TRBJ1-2; clone size: -; D gene: TRBD1; CDR3 DNA: TGCAGTGCTAGCCCCTTAAGACAGGGGGCTAACTATGGCTACACCTTC; CDR3 protein: CSASPLRQGANYGYTF
V gene: TRBV6-2/TRBV6-3; J gene: TRBJ2-3; clone size: few; D gene: TRBD1; CDR3 DNA: TGTGCCAGCAGTTACGCCTGGGACAGTACAGATACGCAGTATTTT; CDR3 protein: CASSYAWDSTDTQYF
V gene: TRBV4-2; J gene: TRBJ2-2; clone size: many; D gene: -; CDR3 DNA: TGTGCCAGCAGCCAGAGTGGCAGCGGGGAGCTGTTTTTT; CDR3 protein: CASSQSGSGELFF
V gene: TRBV25-1; J gene: TRBJ2-7; clone size: few; D gene: TRBD1; CDR3 DNA: TGTGCCAGCACCGGGACAGGGCTCATCTACGAGCAGTACTTC; CDR3 protein: CASTGTGLIYEQYF
V gene: TRBV5-8; J gene: TRBJ2-2; clone size: few; D gene: -; CDR3 DNA: TGTGCCAGCAGTTTGGACGGCGGGGAGCTGTTTTTT; CDR3 protein: CASSLDGGELFF
V gene: TRBV6-5; J gene: TRBJ1-5; clone size: few; D gene: -; CDR3 DNA: TGTGCCAGCAGTTCCAACTATGTTAATCAGCCCCAGCATTTT; CDR3 protein: CASSSNYVNQPQHF
V gene: TRBV20-1; J gene: TRBJ1-4; clone size: few; D gene: TRBD1; CDR3 DNA: TGCAGTGCGCGTTCAGGGGGGACAGTCTCAAACGAAAAACTGTTTTTT; CDR3 protein: CSARSGGTVSNEKLFF
V gene: TRBV6-5; J gene: TRBJ1-2; clone size: few; D gene: -; CDR3 DNA: TGTGCCAGCAGTAAAGACACCTATGGCTACACCTTC; CDR3 protein: CASSKDTYGYTF
V gene: TRBV12-3/TRBV12-4; J gene: TRBJ1-4; clone size: many; D gene: -; CDR3 DNA: TGTGCCAGCAGTTTATCGGCAGAAAAACTGTTTTTT; CDR3 protein: CASSLSAEKLFF
V gene: TRBV12-3/TRBV12-4; J gene: TRBJ1-1; clone size: few; D gene: -; CDR3 DNA: TGTGCCAGCAGTCTTTGGCAGGGCACTGAAGCTTTCTTT; CDR3 protein: CASSLWQGTEAFF
V gene: TRBV7-2; J gene: TRBJ2-1; clone size: few; D gene: TRBD2; CDR3 DNA: TGTGCCAGCAGCCCGATATCTTTGGGTGGGCGGGGGGCCTCCTACAATGAGCAGTTCTTC; CDR3 protein: CASSPISLGGRGASYNEQFF